One and the same sample provided the 21 T cell receptor beta chains below, sequenced in a study of post-analysis software for immune sequencing data. Broader study findings: TRBV segments more frequent in patients than in controls numbered several and included TRBV5-6, TRBV5-1 and TRBV20-1.

Their recognized antigens are unknown. TCR beta cDNA libraries included unique molecular identifiers. TCRdb analysed the PCR reads with MiXCR anew, one entry per CDR3 protein. This repertoire shows under 900,000 distinct CDR3 sequences, roughly 50% found once; its top ten account for roughly 4.4%. Sequencing was performed on blood. The receptor source for this set is a girl aged 10-17 years with multiple sclerosis.

V gene TRBV4-1 combines with J gene TRBJ1-2; D is uncertain. This CDR3 has 15 amino acids. V shed 4 bases and J shed 3 bases, with 15 bases lying between them. The germline gives CDR1 MGHRA, CDR2 YSYEKL. This CDR3 is CASSPGDSGHYGYTF. DNA of the CDR3: TGCGCCAGCAGCCCTGGTGACTCTGGGCACTATGGCTACACCTTC.

This clonotype was counted between two and nine times. This chain connects TRBV18 to TRBJ2-7, with TRBD1 as a possible D gene (6 bases). Trimming pared 2 bases from V and 5 bases from J, leaving 10 bases between. The CDR3 is 13 amino acids. CDR1 and CDR2 from the germline V gene are KGHSH and LQKENI. The CDR3 here is CASSPDRIHEQYF. CDR3 DNA: TGTGCCAGCTCACCAGACAGGATTCACGAGCAGTACTTC. Full variable domain (missing parts from reference TRBV18 and TRBJ2-7): NAGVMQNPRHLVRRRGQEARLRCSPMKGHSHVYWYRQLPEEGLKFMVYLQKENIIDESGMPKERFSAEFPKEGPSILRIQQVVRGDSAAYFCASSPDRIHEQYFGPGTRLTVT.

J is TRBJ2-6 and V is TRBV7-9; the D is unclear. The CDR3 contains 14 residues. Trimming left V 5 bases short and J 6 bases short, with 11 bases between. Germline assignment: CDR1 SEHNR and CDR2 FQNEAQ (reference sequence). The CDR3 loop reads CASSPQQKANVLTF. The CDR3 DNA reads TGTGCCAGCAGCCCGCAGCAGAAGGCCAACGTCCTGACTTTC.

The chain combines TRBV5-6 with TRBJ2-1; D is undetermined. There are 12 residues in the CDR3. Germline CDR1 and CDR2: SGHDT and YYEEEE. V shed 4 bases and J shed 3 bases, with 5 bases lying between them. The CDR3 spells CASSIYYNEQFF. In nucleotides, the CDR3 is TGTGCCAGCAGCATATACTACAATGAGCAGTTCTTC.

The sample holds a few counts of this clonotype. This chain connects TRBV6-5 to TRBJ2-4; 7 bases fit TRBD1. In germline, CDR1 is MNHEY, CDR2 SVGAGI. Trimming took 6 bases from V and 10 from J; bases not matched to a gene: 12. CDR3 size: 14 residues. CDR3 region: CASRSGQKMRIQYF. The CDR3 DNA follows: TGTGCCAGCAGATCGGGACAGAAAATGAGAATTCAGTACTTC.

The J gene is TRBJ1-2, the V gene TRBV20-1, with 8 nucleotides matching TRBD1. CDR1 is DFQATT and CDR2 is SNEGSKA in the germline V gene (reference sequence). The junction had 4 bases not matched to a gene; V was cut back by 4 bases and J by 3 bases. The CDR3 spans 13 residues. CDR3 sequence: CSATQDRDYGYTF. CDR3 DNA: TGCAGTGCTACCCAGGACAGGGACTATGGCTACACCTTC.

In this sample, this clonotype turned up a few times. The J gene is TRBJ1-5, the V gene TRBV20-1; 7 bases map to TRBD1. J gave up 6 bases and V 4 bases, and 3 bases lay outside the gene matches. Germline loops: CDR1 DFQATT, CDR2 SNEGSKA (reference sequence). This CDR3 contains 12 residues. The CDR3 is CSATTGSQPQHF. The CDR3 DNA follows: TGCAGTGCTACGACAGGGAGTCAGCCCCAGCATTTT.

The chain carries TRBV2 and TRBJ1-2; maybe TRBD1 (5 bases). Looked up from germline, CDR1 is SNHLY and CDR2 is FYNNEI. Trimming took off 3 bases at V and 1 base at J, with 9 bases between the two ends. This CDR3 is 14 amino acids long. The CDR3 coding sequence is TGTGCCAGCAGTGATGTGGGACTTAACTATGGCTACACCTTC. This translates into CASSDVGLNYGYTF.

The chain carries TRBV2 and TRBJ2-1; TRBD2 aligns across 10 bases. V trimming: 4 bases; J trimming: 5 bases; junction bases outside the gene matches: 8. Per the germline V gene, CDR1 is SNHLY and CDR2 is FYNNEI. CDR3 length equals 16 residues. CDR3 sequence (DNA): TGTGCCAGCAGTGCTGGACTAGCGGTGGACGACAATGAGCAGTTCTTC. Its protein is CASSAGLAVDDNEQFF.

The chain links TRBV6-4 to TRBJ2-1; D gene ambiguous. Per the germline V gene, CDR1 is MRHNA and CDR2 is SNTAGT. This CDR3 spans 14 amino acids. V was cut by 3 bases and J by 0 bases, with 6 bases left in between. The CDR3 region has the DNA TGTGCCAGCAGTGATAAAAGCTCCTACAATGAGCAGTTCTTC. Translated, it gives CASSDKSSYNEQFF.

This clonotype was seen more than once but under ten times. V usage is TRBV7-3 and J usage is TRBJ2-1; D is unresolved. This CDR3 is 15 amino acids long. From germline, CDR1 is SGHTA and CDR2 FQGTGA. With 5 bases removed from V and 4 bases from J, the gap between germline ends came to 15 bases. This chain's CDR3 is CASSSSSNGYNEQFF. In nucleotides, the CDR3 is TGTGCCAGCAGCAGCTCTTCGAACGGATACAATGAGCAGTTCTTC.

There are a few counts of this clonotype. A junction boundary mismatches the germline segment, possibly from a read error. This chain joins TRBV7-7 and TRBJ2-5; TRBD2 agrees at 12 bases. CDR1 SSHAT and CDR2 FNYEAQ come from the germline V gene (reference sequence). The CDR3 has 15 amino acids. In nucleotides, the CDR3 is TGTGCTAGCAGCTCAGGACTAGCGGGAAGAGAGACCCAGTACTTC. Protein sequence: CASSSGLAGRETQYF.

CDR3 protein: CATQLTLFKSRGNEQFF. In DNA, the CDR3 is TGTGCCACCCAATTGACCCTTTTCAAGAGTCGGGGCAATGAGCAGTTCTTC. The rearrangement links TRBV10-3 to TRBJ2-1, with a possible D match to TRBD2 (5 bases). The CDR3 consists of 17 residues. The germline V gene encodes CDR1 ENHRY and CDR2 SYGVKD. Trimming pared 10 bases from V and 6 bases from J, leaving 28 bases between.

The chain couples TRBV5-1 to TRBJ2-1; 8 bases are a match to TRBD2. This CDR3 is built from 15 residues. V dropped 1 base and J dropped 9; count of bases not matched to a gene: 9. Germline CDR1 is SGHRS and CDR2 is YFSETQ. CDR3 loop: CASSLFLAGTGEQFF. CDR3 bases: TGCGCCAGCAGCTTGTTTTTAGCGGGGACCGGTGAGCAGTTCTTC.

The V call is TRBV18, the J call TRBJ2-7; D possibly corresponds to TRBD2 (5 bases). Trimming took off 3 bases at V and 1 base at J, with 10 bases between the two ends. Looked up from germline, CDR1 is KGHSH and CDR2 is LQKENI. The CDR3 is made up of 14 amino acids. CDR3 loop: CASSPVRDSYEQYF. CDR3 DNA: TGTGCCAGCTCACCTGTTCGGGATTCCTACGAGCAGTACTTC.

The chain uses TRBV9 and TRBJ2-5; D remains ambiguous. V shed 1 base and J shed 5 bases, with 9 bases lying between them. Germline-derived CDR1 and CDR2 are SGDLS and YYNGEE. The CDR3 sequence is 13 residues long. This chain's CDR3 is CASSVSPRETQYF. In DNA, the CDR3 is TGTGCCAGCAGCGTATCCCCCCGCGAGACCCAGTACTTC.

This clonotype was recorded a few times. Sequence at one end of the junction differs from germline and may be a read error. This rearrangement joins TRBV5-1 to TRBJ2-4; D call uncertain. This CDR3 is built from 15 residues. In germline, CDR1 is SGHRS, CDR2 YFSETQ. The CDR3 coding sequence is TGTGCCAGCAGCTTAGGCCCTGGAGCCAAAAACATTCAGTACTTC. Its translation is CASSLGPGAKNIQYF.

The chain couples TRBV29-1 to TRBJ2-1, with D unclear. CDR3 size: 12 residues. CDR1 and CDR2 (germline): SQVTM, ANQGSEA. V lost 2 bases and J 7 bases, leaving 9 bases between the germline ends. CDR3: CSVELGSNEQFF. DNA for the CDR3: TGCAGCGTTGAACTCGGGTCGAATGAGCAGTTCTTC.

The J gene is TRBJ2-7, the V gene TRBV6-5, with D perhaps matching TRBD1 or TRBD2 (5 bases each). Trimming took 6 bases from V and 6 from J, leaving 21 bases between them. Per germline, CDR1 MNHEY and CDR2 SVGAGI. CDR3 length: 15 residues. CDR3 DNA sequence: TGTGCCAGCAGCCACCCGGGACCCACAAGCCCCGAGCAGTACTTC. This codes for CASSHPGPTSPEQYF.

The CDR3 sequence is CASSLGLAHETQYF. Written as DNA, the CDR3 is TGTGCCAGTAGTTTGGGACTAGCGCACGAGACCCAGTACTTC. The V call is TRBV19, the J call TRBJ2-5; 10 bases align to TRBD2. The CDR3 is 14 amino acids. CDR1 and CDR2 (germline): LNHDA, SQIVND (reference sequence). Losses at the gene ends were 5 bases for V and 5 bases for J; bases not matched to a gene: 5.

This clonotype was observed a handful of times. Here the CDR3 DNA reads TGTGCCAGCATTCTTTCTTGGGACAGGGGGCGTGATACGCAGTATTTT. This translates into CASILSWDRGRDTQYF. The genes are TRBV27 and TRBJ2-3, with 12 bases fitting TRBD1. Germline-derived CDR1 and CDR2 are MNHEY and SMNVEV (reference sequence). Germline trimming cut 7 bases from V and 6 bases from J; bases unmatched to any gene: 11. The CDR3 length is 16 residues.